The T cell receptor (beta chain) under discussion was sequenced for a study of blood T cell repertoires in COVID-19 (dated by TCRdb to 2020 to 2021). Study-level background: Samples from collaborators originated in the United States, Italy and Spain and spanned both the acute and convalescent phases of COVID-19. The prospective study material was composed of cDNA or gDNA derived from T cells, B-cell-depleted T cells, or PBMCs. The dataset comprised deeply sampled blood TCRbeta repertoires from subjects exposed to, actively infected with, or recovered from COVID-19. The repertoires were made available in a free public database intended to serve as a resource for research on the immune response to SARS-CoV-2. The samples were drawn from two sources: the first 160 participants of the ongoing ImmuneRACE study, and approximately 1,300 subjects contributed by 6 global collaborators. Nearly every sample came with metadata listing a de-identified subject ID, COVID-19 status, age in years and sex. Where available, HLA class I and class II types were taken from metadata supplied by the sample provider and were not determined by assay-based typing. The research as a whole found: The quantity of clinical and demographic metadata differed by source and by participant and was supplied without curation.

As encoded in the germline V gene (reference sequence), CDR1 is LGHDT while CDR2 is YNNKEL. The V end loses 0 bases and the J end loses 2 bases, and a stretch of 8 bases separates them. The CDR3, from cysteine to phenylalanine, totals 15 residues. Just the 45-base CDR3 DNA is kept, in frame starting at base 1. A remark on this clone: Its antigen has not been determined. Base qualities are not provided; no much larger clone lies one nucleotide away.

TCRbeta CDR3 regions were amplified from genomic DNA using the immunoSEQ Assay, a bias-controlled multiplex PCR. As for the authors' bioinformatics: Nucleated cell counts per sample were estimated from amplification of reference gene primers within the assay. To quantify the absolute abundance of each unique TCRbeta CDR3 rearrangement, sequence reads were collapsed and filtered. For each sample, productive Simpson clonality was calculated as the square root of Simpson's diversity index across productive rearrangements. TCRdb carries this immuneACCESS record with in-frame sequences only. Its versions omit some clonotypes, under half of them owing to an unresolved V gene in the studies checked, with the rest unexplained. V and J calls and clone size follow that table, whereas D and trimming were derived from the DNA. The sample profile shows roughly 180,000 clones; 82% of them were found once. The ten largest clones take up about 11% of the sample.

Whole blood was collected in K2EDTA tubes by collaborating institutions according to the institutions' own protocols. For TCRbeta analysis, collaborators shipped samples as frozen whole blood, isolated PBMCs, or DNA extracted from either of those sample types. Sequencing used peripheral blood. The chain couples TRBV3-1 (or the pseudogene TRBV3-2) to TRBJ2-1, with the D gene not confidently named. This receptor was obtained from a woman older than 75 with active or convalescent COVID-19. The sequence in DNA is TGTGCCAGCAGCCAAGAGCCACAGACCTACAATGAGCAGTTCTTC. This sequence encodes CASSQEPQTYNEQFF.